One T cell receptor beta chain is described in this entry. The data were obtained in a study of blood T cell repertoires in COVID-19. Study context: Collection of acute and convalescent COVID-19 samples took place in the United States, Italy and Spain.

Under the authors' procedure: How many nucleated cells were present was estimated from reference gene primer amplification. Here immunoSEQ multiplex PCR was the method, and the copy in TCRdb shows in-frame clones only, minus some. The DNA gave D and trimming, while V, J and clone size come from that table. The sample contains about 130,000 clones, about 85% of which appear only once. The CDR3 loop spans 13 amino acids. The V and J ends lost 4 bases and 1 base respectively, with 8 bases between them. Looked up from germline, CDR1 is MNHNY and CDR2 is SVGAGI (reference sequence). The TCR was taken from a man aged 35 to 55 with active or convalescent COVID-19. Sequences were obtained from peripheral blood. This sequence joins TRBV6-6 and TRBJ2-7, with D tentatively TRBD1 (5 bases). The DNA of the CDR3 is TGTGCCAGCAGTTCGCAGGGATCCTACGAGCAGTACTTC. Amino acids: CASSSQGSYEQYF.